This record concerns one T cell receptor beta chain sequence. Here immunoSEQ multiplex PCR was the method, and the copy in TCRdb shows in-frame clones only, minus some. The sample lists 80,000 to 130,000 clones; just over 90% were seen once. The data belong to a study of OX40 agonist ivuxolimab in advanced cancers. V was shortened by 3 bases and J by 2 bases, with 5 bases between the two germline ends. This CDR3 is 11 amino acids long. The germline CDR1 and CDR2 sequences are DFQATT and SNEGSKA (reference sequence). Sequenced material: CD4+ or CD8+ T cells sorted from blood, taken in a trial of the OX40 agonist ivuxolimab. This clonotype was obtained from an adult with an advanced solid tumor such as melanoma, head and neck, liver or kidney cancer. The chain has TRBV20-1 and TRBJ2-7; D gene ambiguous. Here the CDR3 reads CSASSPYEQYF. CDR3 DNA: TGCAGTGCTAGCAGTCCCTACGAGCAGTACTTC.